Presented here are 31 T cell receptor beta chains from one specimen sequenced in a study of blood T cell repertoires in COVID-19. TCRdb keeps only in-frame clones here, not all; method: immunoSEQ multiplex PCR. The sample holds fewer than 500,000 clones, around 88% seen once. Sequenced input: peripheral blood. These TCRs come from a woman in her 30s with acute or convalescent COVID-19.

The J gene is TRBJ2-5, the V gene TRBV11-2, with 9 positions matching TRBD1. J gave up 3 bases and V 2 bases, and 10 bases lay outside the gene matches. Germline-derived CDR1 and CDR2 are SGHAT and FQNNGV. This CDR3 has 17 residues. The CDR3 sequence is CASSLRGPTGGEETQYF. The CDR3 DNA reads TGTGCCAGCAGCTTAAGGGGCCCGACAGGGGGGGAAGAGACCCAGTACTTC.

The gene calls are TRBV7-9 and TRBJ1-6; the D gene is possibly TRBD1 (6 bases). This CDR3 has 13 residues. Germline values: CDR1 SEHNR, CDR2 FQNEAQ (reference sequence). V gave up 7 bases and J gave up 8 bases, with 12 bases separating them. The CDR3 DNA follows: TGTGCCAGCACCTCTGGACAGTATTCACCCCTCCACTTT. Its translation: CASTSGQYSPLHF.

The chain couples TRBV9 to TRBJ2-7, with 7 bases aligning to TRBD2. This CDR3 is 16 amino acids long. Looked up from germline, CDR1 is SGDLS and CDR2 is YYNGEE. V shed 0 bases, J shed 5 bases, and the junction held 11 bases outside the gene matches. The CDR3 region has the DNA TGTGCCAGCAGCGTAGGGGGAGGACTAGTCTCAAACGAGCAGTACTTC. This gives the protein CASSVGGGLVSNEQYF.

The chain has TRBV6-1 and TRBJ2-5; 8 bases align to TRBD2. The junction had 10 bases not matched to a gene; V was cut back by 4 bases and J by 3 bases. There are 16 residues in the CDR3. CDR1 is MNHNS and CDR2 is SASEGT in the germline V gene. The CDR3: CASSVFPYGGEETQYF. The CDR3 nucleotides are TGTGCCAGCAGTGTGTTCCCTTACGGGGGGGAAGAGACCCAGTACTTC.

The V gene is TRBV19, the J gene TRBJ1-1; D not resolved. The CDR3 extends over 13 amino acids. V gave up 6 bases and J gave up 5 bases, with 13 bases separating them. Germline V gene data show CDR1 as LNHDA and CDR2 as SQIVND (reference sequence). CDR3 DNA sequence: TGTGCCAGTAGCGGCTCGGGAGGAACTGAAGCTTTCTTT. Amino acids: CASSGSGGTEAFF. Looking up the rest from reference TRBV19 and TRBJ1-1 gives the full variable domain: DGGITQSPKYLFRKEGQNVTLSCEQNLNHDAMYWYRQDPGQGLRLIYYSQIVNDFQKGDIAEGYSVSREKKESFPLTVTSAQKNPTAFYLCASSGSGGTEAFFGQGTRLTVV.

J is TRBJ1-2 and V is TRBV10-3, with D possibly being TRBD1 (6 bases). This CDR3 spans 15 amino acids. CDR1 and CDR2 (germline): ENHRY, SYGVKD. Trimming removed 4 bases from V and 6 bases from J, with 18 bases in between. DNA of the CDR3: TGTGCCATCAGTGGCCACCTGGGCAGGGACAATGGCTACACCTTC. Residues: CAISGHLGRDNGYTF.

The CDR3 nucleotides are TGCGCCAGCAGCCGGAGTCAGTATAGCAATCAGCCCCAGCATTTT. Residues: CASSRSQYSNQPQHF. The rearrangement uses TRBV4-1 and TRBJ1-5; D is ambiguous. Between the trimmed V and J ends, which lost 4 bases and 0 bases, there was a span of 10 bases. The CDR3 extends over 15 amino acids. CDR1 MGHRA and CDR2 YSYEKL come from the germline V gene.

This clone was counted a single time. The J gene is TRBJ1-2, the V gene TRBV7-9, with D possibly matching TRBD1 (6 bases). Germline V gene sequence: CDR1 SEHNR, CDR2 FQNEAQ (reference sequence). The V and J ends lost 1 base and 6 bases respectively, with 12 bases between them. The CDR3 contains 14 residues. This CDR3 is CASSLVGTKDGYTF. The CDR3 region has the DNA TGTGCCAGCAGCTTAGTAGGGACAAAGGATGGCTACACCTTC.

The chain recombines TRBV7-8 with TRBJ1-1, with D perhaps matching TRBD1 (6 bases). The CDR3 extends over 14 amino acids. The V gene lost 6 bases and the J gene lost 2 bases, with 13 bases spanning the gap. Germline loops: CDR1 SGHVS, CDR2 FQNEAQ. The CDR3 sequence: CASRMDRLNTEAFF. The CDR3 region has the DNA TGTGCCAGCAGAATGGACAGATTAAACACTGAAGCTTTCTTT. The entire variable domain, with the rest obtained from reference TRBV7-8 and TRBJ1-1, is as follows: GAGVSQSPRYKVAKRGQDVALRCDPISGHVSLFWYQQALGQGPEFLTYFQNEAQLDKSGLPSDRFFAERPEGSVSTLKIQRTQQEDSAVYLCASRMDRLNTEAFFGQGTRLTVV.

The CDR3 spells CAIRSQGNRTDTQYF. In DNA, the CDR3 is TGTGCCATCAGATCGCAGGGAAATCGCACAGATACGCAGTATTTT. V and J are TRBV10-3 and TRBJ2-3; D is possibly TRBD1 (5 bases). From germline, CDR1 is ENHRY and CDR2 SYGVKD. Trimming cost V 6 bases and J 1 base, with 14 bases left between them. This CDR3 has 15 residues.

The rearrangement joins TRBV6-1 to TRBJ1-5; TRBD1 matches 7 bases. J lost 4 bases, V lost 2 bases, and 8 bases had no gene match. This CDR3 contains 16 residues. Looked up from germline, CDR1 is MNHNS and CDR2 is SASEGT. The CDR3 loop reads CASSEPRTGLNQPQHF. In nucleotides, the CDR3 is TGTGCCAGCAGTGAACCGCGGACAGGTCTTAATCAGCCCCAGCATTTT.

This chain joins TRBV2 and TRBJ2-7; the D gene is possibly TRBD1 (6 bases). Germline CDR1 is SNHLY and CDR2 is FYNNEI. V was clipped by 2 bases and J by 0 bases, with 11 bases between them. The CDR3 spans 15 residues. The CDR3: CASSENRVFSYEQYF. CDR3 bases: TGTGCCAGCAGTGAAAACAGGGTGTTCTCCTACGAGCAGTACTTC.

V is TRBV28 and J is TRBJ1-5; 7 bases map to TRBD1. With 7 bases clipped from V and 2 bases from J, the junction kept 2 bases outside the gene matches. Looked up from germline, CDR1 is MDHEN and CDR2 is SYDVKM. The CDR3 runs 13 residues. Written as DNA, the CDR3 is TGTGCCAGCAAAACAGGGGGCAATCAGCCCCAGCATTTT. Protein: CASKTGGNQPQHF. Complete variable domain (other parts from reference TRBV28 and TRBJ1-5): DVKVTQSSRYLVKRTGEKVFLECVQDMDHENMFWYRQDPGLGLRLIYFSYDVKMKEKGDIPEGYSVSREKKERFSLILESASTNQTSMYLCASKTGGNQPQHFGDGTRLSIL.

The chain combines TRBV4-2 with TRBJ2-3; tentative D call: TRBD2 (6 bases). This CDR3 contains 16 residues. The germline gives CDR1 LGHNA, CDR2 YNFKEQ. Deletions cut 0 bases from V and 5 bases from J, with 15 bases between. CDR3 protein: CASSQDRAGIRDTQYF. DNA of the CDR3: TGTGCCAGCAGCCAAGATAGGGCGGGGATACGAGATACGCAGTATTTT.

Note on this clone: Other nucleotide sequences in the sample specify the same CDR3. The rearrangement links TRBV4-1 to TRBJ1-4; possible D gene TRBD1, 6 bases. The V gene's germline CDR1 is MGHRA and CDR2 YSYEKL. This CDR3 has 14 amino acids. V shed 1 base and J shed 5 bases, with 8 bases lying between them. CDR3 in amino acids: CASSQGQGNEKLFF. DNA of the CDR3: TGCGCCAGCAGCCAAGGGCAGGGGAATGAAAAACTGTTTTTT.

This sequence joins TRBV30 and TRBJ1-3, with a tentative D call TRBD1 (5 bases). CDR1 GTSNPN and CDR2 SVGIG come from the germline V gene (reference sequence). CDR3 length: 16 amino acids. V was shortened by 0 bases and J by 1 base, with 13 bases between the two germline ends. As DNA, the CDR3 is TGTGCCTGGAGTGTCCTAGGACATCCTTCTGGAAACACCATATATTTT. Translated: CAWSVLGHPSGNTIYF.

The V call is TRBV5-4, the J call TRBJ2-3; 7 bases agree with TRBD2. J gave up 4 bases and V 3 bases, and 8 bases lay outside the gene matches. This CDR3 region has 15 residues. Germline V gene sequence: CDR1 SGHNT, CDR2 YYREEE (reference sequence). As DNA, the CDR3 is TGTGCCAGCAGCTCTGGGCGGGGGTCGCCAGATACGCAGTATTTT. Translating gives CASSSGRGSPDTQYF.

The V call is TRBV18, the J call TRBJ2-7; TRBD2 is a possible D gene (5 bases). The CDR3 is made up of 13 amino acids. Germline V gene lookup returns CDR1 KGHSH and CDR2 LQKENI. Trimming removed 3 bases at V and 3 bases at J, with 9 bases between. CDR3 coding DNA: TGTGCCAGCTCACCGGACTTGAACTACGAGCAGTACTTC. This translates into CASSPDLNYEQYF.

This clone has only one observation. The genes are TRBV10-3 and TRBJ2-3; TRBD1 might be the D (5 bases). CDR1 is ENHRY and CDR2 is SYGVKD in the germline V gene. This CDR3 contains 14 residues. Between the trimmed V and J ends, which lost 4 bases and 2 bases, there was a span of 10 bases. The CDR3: CAISVDRDTDTQYF. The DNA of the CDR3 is TGTGCCATCAGTGTCGACAGAGACACAGATACGCAGTATTTT.

CDR3 DNA sequence: TGTGCCAGCAGTGAACAGGCTTTCACCGTAGATACGCAGTATTTT. Translated, it gives CASSEQAFTVDTQYF. This sequence joins TRBV6-1 and TRBJ2-3, with no clear D. Germline V gives CDR1 MNHNS, CDR2 SASEGT. This CDR3 has 15 residues. V dropped 2 bases and J dropped 5 bases, with 14 bases sitting between them.

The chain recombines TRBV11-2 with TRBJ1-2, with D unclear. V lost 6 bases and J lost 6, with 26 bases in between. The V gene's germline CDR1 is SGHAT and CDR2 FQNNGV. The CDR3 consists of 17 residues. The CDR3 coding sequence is TGTGCCAGCAGTCAGCTTCGTAGAGTTCGACCGGAGGATGGCTACACCTTC. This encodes CASSQLRRVRPEDGYTF. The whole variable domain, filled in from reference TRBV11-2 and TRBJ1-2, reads EAGVAQSPRYKIIEKRQSVAFWCNPISGHATLYWYQQILGQGPKLLIQFQNNGVVDDSQLPKDRFSAERLKGVDSTLKIQPAKLEDSAVYLCASSQLRRVRPEDGYTFGSGTRLTVV.

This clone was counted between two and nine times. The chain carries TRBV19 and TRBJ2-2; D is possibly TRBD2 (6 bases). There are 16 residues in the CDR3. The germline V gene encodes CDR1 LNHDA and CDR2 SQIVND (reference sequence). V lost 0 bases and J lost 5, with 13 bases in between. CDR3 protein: CASSIDLTGVTGELFF. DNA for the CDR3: TGTGCCAGTAGTATAGATCTTACGGGGGTGACCGGGGAGCTGTTTTTT.

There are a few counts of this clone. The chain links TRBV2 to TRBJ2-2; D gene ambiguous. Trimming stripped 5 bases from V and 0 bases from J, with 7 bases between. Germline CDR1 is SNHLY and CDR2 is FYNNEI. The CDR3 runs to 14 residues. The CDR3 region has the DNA TGTGCCAGCAGTCGACAAGCGAACACCGGGGAGCTGTTTTTT. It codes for CASSRQANTGELFF.

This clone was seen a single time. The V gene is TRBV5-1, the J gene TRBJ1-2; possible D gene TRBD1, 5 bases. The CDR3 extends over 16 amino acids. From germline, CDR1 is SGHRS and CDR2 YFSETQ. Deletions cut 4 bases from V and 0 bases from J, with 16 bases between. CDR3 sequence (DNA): TGCGCCAGCAGCCTTGGACACTCGAAAACTAACTATGGCTACACCTTC. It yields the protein CASSLGHSKTNYGYTF.

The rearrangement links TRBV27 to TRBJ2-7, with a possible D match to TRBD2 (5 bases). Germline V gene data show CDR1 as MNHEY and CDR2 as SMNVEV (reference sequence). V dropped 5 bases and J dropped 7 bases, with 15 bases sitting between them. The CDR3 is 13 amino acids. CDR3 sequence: CASSLPISGEQYF. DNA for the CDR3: TGTGCCAGCAGTCTCCCAATCTCGGGGGAGCAGTACTTC.

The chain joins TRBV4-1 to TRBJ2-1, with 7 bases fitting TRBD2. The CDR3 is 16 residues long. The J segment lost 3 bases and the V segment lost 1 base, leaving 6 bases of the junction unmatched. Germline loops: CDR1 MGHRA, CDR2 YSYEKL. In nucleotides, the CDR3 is TGCGCCAGCAGCCAAGTATCGGGGGGAGTCTACAATGAGCAGTTCTTC. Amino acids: CASSQVSGGVYNEQFF.

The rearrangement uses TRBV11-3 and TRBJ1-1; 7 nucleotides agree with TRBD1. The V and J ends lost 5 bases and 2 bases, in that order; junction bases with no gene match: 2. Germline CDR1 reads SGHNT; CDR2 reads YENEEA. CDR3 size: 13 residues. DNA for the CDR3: TGTGCCAGCAGCATAGGGGGCAACACTGAAGCTTTCTTT. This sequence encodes CASSIGGNTEAFF.

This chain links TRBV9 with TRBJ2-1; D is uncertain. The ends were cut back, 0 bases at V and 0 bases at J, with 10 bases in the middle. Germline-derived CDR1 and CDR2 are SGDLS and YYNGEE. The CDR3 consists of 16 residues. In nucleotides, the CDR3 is TGTGCCAGCAGCGTAGCCGGTGAGAGCTCCTACAATGAGCAGTTCTTC. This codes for CASSVAGESSYNEQFF.

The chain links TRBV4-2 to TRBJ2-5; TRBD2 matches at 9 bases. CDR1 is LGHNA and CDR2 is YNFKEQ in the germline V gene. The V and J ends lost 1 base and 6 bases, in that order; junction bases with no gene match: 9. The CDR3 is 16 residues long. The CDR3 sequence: CASSQGLQRGEKTQYF. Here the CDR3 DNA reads TGTGCCAGCAGCCAAGGGCTCCAGCGGGGGGAAAAGACCCAGTACTTC.

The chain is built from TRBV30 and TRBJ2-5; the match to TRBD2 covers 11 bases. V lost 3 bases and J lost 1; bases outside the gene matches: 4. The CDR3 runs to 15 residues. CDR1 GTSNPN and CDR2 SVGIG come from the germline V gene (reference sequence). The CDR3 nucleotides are TGTGCCTGGAGGGCTAGCGGGGGGATCCAAGAGACCCAGTACTTC. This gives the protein CAWRASGGIQETQYF. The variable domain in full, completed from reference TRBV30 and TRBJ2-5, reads SQTIHQWPATLVQPVGSPLSLECTVEGTSNPNLYWYRQAAGRGLQLLFYSVGIGQISSEVPQNLSASRPQDRQFILSSKKLLLSDSGFYLCAWRASGGIQETQYFGPGTRLLVL.

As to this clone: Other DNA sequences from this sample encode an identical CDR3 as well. The CDR3 reads CASSQLSYEQYF. In nucleotides, the CDR3 is TGTGCCAGCAGCCAACTTTCCTACGAGCAGTACTTC. The genes are TRBV3-1 (or the pseudogene TRBV3-2) and TRBJ2-7; D remains ambiguous. Per the germline V gene, CDR1 is LGHDT and CDR2 is YNNKEL (reference sequence). The ends were cut back, 2 bases at V and 1 base at J, with 3 bases in the middle. CDR3 length equals 12 residues.